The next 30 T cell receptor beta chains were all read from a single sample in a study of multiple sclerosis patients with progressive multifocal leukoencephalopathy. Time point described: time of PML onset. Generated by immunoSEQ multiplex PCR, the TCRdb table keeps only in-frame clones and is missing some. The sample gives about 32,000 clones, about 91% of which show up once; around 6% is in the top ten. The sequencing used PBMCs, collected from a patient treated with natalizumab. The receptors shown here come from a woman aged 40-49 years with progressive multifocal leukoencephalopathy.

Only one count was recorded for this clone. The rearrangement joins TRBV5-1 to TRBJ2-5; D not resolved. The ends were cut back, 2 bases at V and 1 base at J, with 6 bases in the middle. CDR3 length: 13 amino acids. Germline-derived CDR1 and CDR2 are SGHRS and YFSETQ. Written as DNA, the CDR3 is TGCGCCAGCAGCTTCGGACCCCAAGAGACCCAGTACTTC. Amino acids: CASSFGPQETQYF.

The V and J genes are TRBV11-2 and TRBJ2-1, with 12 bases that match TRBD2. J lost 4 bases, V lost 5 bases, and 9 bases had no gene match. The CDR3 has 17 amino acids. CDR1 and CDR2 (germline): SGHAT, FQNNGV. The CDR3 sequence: CASSPTSGGSFYNEQFF. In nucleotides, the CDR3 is TGTGCCAGCAGCCCGACTAGCGGGGGATCCTTTTACAATGAGCAGTTCTTC.

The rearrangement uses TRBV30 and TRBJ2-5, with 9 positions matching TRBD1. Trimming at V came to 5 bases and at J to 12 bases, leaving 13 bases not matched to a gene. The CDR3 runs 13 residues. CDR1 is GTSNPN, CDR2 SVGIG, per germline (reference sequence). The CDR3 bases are TGTGCCTGGTCACCGGGACAGGGTTCGTTTAAGTACTTC. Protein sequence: CAWSPGQGSFKYF. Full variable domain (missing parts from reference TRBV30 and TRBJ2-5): SQTIHQWPATLVQPVGSPLSLECTVEGTSNPNLYWYRQAAGRGLQLLFYSVGIGQISSEVPQNLSASRPQDRQFILSSKKLLLSDSGFYLCAWSPGQGSFKYFGPGTRLLVL.

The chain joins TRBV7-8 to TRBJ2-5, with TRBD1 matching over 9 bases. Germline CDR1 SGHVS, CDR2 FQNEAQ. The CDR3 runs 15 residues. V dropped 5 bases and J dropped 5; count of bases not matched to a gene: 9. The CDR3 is CASSPQQGAGETQYF. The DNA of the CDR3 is TGTGCCAGCAGCCCCCAACAGGGGGCGGGGGAGACCCAGTACTTC. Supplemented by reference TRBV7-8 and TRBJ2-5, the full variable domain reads GAGVSQSPRYKVAKRGQDVALRCDPISGHVSLFWYQQALGQGPEFLTYFQNEAQLDKSGLPSDRFFAERPEGSVSTLKIQRTQQEDSAVYLCASSPQQGAGETQYFGPGTRLLVL.

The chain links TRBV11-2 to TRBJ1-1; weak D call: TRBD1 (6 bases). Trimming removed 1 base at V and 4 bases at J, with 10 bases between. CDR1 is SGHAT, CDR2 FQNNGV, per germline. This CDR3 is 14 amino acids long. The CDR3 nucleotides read TGTGCCAGCAGCTTAGTAGGGGGGGGCACTGAAGCTTTCTTT. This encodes CASSLVGGGTEAFF.

Written as DNA, the CDR3 is TGCGCCAGCAGCTTGGATTCCCGGACAGCTAACTATGGCTACACCTTC. Translation: CASSLDSRTANYGYTF. The V gene is TRBV5-1, the J gene TRBJ1-2; D is perhaps TRBD1 (6 bases). CDR3 length: 16 amino acids. The V gene lost 0 bases and the J gene lost 0 bases, with 12 bases spanning the gap. Germline values: CDR1 SGHRS, CDR2 YFSETQ.

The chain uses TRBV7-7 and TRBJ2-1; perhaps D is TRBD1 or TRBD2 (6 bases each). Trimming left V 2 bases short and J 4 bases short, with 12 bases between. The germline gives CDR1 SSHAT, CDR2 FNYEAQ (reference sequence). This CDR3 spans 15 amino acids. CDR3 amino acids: CASSLITGTYNEQFF. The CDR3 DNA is TGTGCCAGCAGCTTAATCACAGGGACTTACAATGAGCAGTTCTTC. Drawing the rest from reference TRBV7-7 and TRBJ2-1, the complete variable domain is GAGVSQSPRYKVTKRGQDVTLRCDPISSHATLYWYQQALGQGPEFLTYFNYEAQPDKSGLPSDRFSAERPEGSISTLTIQRTEQRDSAMYRCASSLITGTYNEQFFGPGTRLTVL.

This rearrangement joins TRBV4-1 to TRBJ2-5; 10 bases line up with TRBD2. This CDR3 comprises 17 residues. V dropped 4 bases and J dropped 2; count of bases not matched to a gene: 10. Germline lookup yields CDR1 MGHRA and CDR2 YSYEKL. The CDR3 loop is CASSPGRSGRDQETQYF. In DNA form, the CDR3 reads TGCGCCAGCAGCCCTGGGAGAAGCGGGAGGGATCAAGAGACCCAGTACTTC.

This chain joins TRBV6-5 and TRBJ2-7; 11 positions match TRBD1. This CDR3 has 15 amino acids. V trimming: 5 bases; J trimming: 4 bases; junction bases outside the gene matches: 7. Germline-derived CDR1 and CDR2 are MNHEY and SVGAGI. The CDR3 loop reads CASSLGGTGGYEQYF. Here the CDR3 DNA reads TGTGCCAGCAGTCTCGGTGGGACAGGGGGGTACGAGCAGTACTTC.

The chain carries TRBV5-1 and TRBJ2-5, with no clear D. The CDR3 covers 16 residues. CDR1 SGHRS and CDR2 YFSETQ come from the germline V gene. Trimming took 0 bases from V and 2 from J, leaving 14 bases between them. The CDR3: CASSLGQVDFQETQYF. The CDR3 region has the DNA TGCGCCAGCAGCTTGGGTCAAGTAGACTTTCAAGAGACCCAGTACTTC.

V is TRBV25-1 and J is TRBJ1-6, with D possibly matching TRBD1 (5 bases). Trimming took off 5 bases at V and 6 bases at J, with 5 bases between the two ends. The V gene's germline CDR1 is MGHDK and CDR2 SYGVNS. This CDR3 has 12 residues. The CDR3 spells CASSRGNSPLHF. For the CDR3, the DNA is TGTGCCAGCAGTAGGGGTAATTCACCCCTCCACTTT.

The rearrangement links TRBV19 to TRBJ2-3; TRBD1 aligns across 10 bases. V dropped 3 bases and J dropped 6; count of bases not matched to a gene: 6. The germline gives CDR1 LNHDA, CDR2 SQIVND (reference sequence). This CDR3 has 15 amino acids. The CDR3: CASSMMGQGTDTQYF. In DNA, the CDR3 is TGTGCCAGTAGTATGATGGGACAGGGGACGGATACGCAGTATTTT. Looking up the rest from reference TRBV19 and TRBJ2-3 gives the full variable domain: DGGITQSPKYLFRKEGQNVTLSCEQNLNHDAMYWYRQDPGQGLRLIYYSQIVNDFQKGDIAEGYSVSREKKESFPLTVTSAQKNPTAFYLCASSMMGQGTDTQYFGPGTRLTVL.

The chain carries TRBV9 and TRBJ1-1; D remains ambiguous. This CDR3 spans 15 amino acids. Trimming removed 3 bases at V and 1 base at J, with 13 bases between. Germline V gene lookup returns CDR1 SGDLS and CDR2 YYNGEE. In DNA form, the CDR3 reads TGTGCCAGCAGCGGACCCGACCCGGGGAACACTGAAGCTTTCTTT. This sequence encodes CASSGPDPGNTEAFF.

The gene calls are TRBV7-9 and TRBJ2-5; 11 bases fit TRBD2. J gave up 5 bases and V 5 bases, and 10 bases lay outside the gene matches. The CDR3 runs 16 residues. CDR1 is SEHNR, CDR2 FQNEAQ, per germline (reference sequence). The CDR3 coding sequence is TGTGCCAGCAGCCTGCTAGCGGGGGGAACCGATGAGACCCAGTACTTC. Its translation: CASSLLAGGTDETQYF. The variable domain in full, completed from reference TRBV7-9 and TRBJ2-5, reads DTGVSQNPRHKITKRGQNVTFRCDPISEHNRLYWYRQTLGQGPEFLTYFQNEAQLEKSRLLSDRFSAERPKGSFSTLEIQRTEQGDSAMYLCASSLLAGGTDETQYFGPGTRLLVL.

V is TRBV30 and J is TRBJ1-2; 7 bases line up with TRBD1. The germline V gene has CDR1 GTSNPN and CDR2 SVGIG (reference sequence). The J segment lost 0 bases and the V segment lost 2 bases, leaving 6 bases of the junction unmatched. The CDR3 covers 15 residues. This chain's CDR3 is CAWSSTGTANYGYTF. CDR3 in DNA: TGTGCCTGGAGTTCGACAGGGACCGCTAACTATGGCTACACCTTC. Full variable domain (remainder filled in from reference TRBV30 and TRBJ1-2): SQTIHQWPATLVQPVGSPLSLECTVEGTSNPNLYWYRQAAGRGLQLLFYSVGIGQISSEVPQNLSASRPQDRQFILSSKKLLLSDSGFYLCAWSSTGTANYGYTFGSGTRLTVV.

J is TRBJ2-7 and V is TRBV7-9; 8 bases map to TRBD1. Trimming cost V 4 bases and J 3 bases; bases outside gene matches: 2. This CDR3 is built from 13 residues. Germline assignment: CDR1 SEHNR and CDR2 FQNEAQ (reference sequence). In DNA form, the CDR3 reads TGTGCCAGCAGCTACAGGGGGGACTACGAGCAGTACTTC. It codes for CASSYRGDYEQYF.

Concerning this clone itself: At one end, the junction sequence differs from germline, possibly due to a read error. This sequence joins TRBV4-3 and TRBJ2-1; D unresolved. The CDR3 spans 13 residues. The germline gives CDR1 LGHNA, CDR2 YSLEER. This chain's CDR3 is CASSEEYGDEQFF. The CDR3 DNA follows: TGCGCCAGCAGCGAAGAATACGGCGATGAGCAGTTCTTC.

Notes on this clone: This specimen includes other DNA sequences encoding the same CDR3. The CDR3 DNA is TGTGCCAGCAGCTTAGACGGACAGGGCGGTGTGAACACTGAAGCTTTCTTT. It specifies CASSLDGQGGVNTEAFF. The V and J genes are TRBV7-9 and TRBJ1-1; 8 bases agree with TRBD1. The junction had 7 bases not matched to a gene; V was cut back by 1 base and J by 0 bases. The germline CDR1 and CDR2 sequences are SEHNR and FQNEAQ (reference sequence). The CDR3 is made up of 17 amino acids.

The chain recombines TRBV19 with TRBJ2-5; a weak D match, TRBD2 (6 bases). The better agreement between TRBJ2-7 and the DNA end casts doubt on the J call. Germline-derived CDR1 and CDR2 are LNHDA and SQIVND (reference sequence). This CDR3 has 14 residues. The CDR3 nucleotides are TGTGCCAGTAGTATCAAGCCGGGAGTTAACGAGCAGTACTTC. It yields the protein CASSIKPGVNEQYF.

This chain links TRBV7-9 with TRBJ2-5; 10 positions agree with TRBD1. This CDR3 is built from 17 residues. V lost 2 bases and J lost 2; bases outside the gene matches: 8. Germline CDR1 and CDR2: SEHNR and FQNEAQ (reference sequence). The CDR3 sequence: CASSLSRGDRGQETQYF. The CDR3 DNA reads TGTGCCAGCAGCTTATCGAGGGGGGACAGGGGTCAAGAGACCCAGTACTTC.

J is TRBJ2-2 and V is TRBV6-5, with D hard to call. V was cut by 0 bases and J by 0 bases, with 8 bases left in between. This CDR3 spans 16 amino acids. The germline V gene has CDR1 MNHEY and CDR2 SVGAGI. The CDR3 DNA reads TGTGCCAGCAGTTACTCTTTGGGTCCGAACACCGGGGAGCTGTTTTTT. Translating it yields CASSYSLGPNTGELFF.

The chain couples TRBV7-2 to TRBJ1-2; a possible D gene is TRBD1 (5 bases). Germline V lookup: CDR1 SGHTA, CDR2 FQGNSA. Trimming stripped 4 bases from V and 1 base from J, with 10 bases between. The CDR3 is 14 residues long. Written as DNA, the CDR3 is TGTGCCAGCAGCTCCGACCAGGGTAACTATGGCTACACCTTC. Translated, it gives CASSSDQGNYGYTF.

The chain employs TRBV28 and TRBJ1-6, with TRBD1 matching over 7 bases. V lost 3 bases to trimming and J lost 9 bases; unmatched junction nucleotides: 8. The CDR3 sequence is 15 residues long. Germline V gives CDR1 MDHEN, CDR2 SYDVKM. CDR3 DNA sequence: TGTGCCAGCAGTTTCATGAGACAGGGAAGTTCACCCCTCCACTTT. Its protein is CASSFMRQGSSPLHF. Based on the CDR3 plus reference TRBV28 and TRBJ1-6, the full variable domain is DVKVTQSSRYLVKRTGEKVFLECVQDMDHENMFWYRQDPGLGLRLIYFSYDVKMKEKGDIPEGYSVSREKKERFSLILESASTNQTSMYLCASSFMRQGSSPLHFGNGTRLTVT.

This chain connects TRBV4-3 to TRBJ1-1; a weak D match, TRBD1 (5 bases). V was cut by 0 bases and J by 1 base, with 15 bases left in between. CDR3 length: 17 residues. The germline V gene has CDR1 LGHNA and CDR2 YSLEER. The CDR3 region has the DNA TGCGCCAGCAGCCAAGAAAGGGCCAGGGCAAAGAACACTGAAGCTTTCTTT. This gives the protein CASSQERARAKNTEAFF.

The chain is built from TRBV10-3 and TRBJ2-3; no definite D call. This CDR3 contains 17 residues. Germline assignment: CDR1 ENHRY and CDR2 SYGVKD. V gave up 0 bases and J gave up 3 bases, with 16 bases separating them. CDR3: CAISESYLSPGTDTQYF. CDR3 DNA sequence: TGTGCCATCAGTGAGTCGTACTTGAGTCCTGGGACAGATACGCAGTATTTT.

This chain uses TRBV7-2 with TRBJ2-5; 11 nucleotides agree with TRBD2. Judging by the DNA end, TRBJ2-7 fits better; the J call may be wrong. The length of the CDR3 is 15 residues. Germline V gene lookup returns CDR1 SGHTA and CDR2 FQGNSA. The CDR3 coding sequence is TGTGCCAGCAGCACTAGCGGGGGTTTCTCCTACGAGCAGTACTTC. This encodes CASSTSGGFSYEQYF.

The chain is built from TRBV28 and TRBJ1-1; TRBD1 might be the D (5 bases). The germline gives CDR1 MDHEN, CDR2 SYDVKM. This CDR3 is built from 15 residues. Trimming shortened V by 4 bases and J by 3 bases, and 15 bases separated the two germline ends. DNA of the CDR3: TGTGCCAGCAGTTACCCGGGACGAAGGGACACTGAAGCTTTCTTT. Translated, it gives CASSYPGRRDTEAFF.

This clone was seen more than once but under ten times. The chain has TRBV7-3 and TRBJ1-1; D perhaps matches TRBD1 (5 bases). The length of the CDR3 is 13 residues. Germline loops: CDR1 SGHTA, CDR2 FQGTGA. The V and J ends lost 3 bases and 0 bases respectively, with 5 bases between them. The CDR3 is CASSLDMNTEAFF. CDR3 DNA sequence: TGTGCCAGCAGCTTGGACATGAACACTGAAGCTTTCTTT.

In DNA, the CDR3 is TGCGCCAGCAGCCACCGGGGGCGGGAAGACATGAACACTGAAGCTTTCTTT. It is translated as CASSHRGREDMNTEAFF. The chain recombines TRBV4-1 with TRBJ1-1; TRBD1 might be the D (6 bases). Germline V CDR1 and CDR2: MGHRA, YSYEKL. The CDR3 totals 17 residues. Trimming took off 3 bases at V and 0 bases at J, with 17 bases between the two ends.

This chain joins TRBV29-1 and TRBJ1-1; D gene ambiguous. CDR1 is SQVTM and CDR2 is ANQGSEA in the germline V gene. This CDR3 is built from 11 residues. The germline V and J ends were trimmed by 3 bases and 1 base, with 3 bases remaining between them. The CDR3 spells CSVERNTEAFF. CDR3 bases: TGCAGCGTTGAGAGGAACACTGAAGCTTTCTTT.